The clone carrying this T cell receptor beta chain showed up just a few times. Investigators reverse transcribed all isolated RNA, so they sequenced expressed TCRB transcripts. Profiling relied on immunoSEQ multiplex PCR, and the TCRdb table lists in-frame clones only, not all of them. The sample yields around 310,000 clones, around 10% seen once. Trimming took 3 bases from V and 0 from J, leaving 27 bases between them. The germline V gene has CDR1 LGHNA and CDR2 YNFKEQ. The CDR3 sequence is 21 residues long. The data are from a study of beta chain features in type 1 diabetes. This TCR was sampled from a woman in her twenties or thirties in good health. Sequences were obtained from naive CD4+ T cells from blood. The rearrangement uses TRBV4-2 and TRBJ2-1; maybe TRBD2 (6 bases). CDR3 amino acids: CASSQRPGPQVSGVSYNEQFF. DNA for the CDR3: TGTGCCAGCAGCCAGAGGCCGGGACCCCAAGTGTCGGGGGTCTCCTACAATGAGCAGTTCTTC.